The rows below give T cell receptor beta chains drawn from one sample of a study of Graves' ophthalmopathy and Graves' hyperthyroidism. TCRdb recomputed calls from the multiplex PCR reads with MiXCR, one row per CDR3 protein. The data show more than 300,000 distinct CDR3 sequences, about 18% seen once. The sample consisted of peripheral blood. These receptors originate from an adult woman with stable Graves' hyperthyroidism. The CDR3 runs from the conserved cysteine through the conserved F or W. D genes are given only for firm matches. Some rows mark clone size as missing; the rest say once, few, many or name a class of expanded clone.

D gene,clone size,J gene,V gene,CDR3 DNA,CDR3 protein
.,many,TRBJ1-1,TRBV29-1,TGCAGCGTTGAAGAAGGGGGGCTAGGTGCTTTCTTT,CSVEEGGLGAFF
.,many,TRBJ1-1,TRBV10-3,TGTGCCTCGCAAGGCGCGGGAGGCACTGAAGCTTTCTTT,CASQGAGGTEAFF
.,many,TRBJ1-1,TRBV20-1,TGCAGTGCTAGAGACACCAGGGGTGGTCCTGAAGCTTTCTTT,CSARDTRGGPEAFF
TRBD2,many,TRBJ2-7,TRBV20-1,TGCAGTGCCATTATAGCGGGAGCGAGTTACGAGCAGTACTTC,CSAIIAGASYEQYF
.,many,TRBJ2-7,TRBV30,TGTGCCTGGAGTGTTGGGCATGCCTACGAGCAGTACTTC,CAWSVGHAYEQYF
.,many,TRBJ2-7,TRBV20-1,TGCAGTGCTAGACTCCTAGGGGGAAGGGGCTCCTACGAGCAGTACTTC,CSARLLGGRGSYEQYF
TRBD2,many,TRBJ2-2,TRBV2,TGTGCCAGCGGTAGCGGGGCCAGGAACACCGGGGAGCTGTTTTTT,CASGSGARNTGELFF
.,.,TRBJ2-7,TRBV5-1,TGCGCCAGAACATGGAGAACCTACGAGCAGTACTTC,CARTWRTYEQYF
.,many,TRBJ1-5,TRBV28,TGTGCCAGCAGTTTATTCAAGGGCCAGGGGTTGGGTCAGCCCCAGCATTTT,CASSLFKGQGLGQPQHF
.,.,TRBJ1-4,TRBV12-3/TRBV12-4,TGTGCCAGCAGTTTAAATTTGGTGGAAAAACTGTTTTTT,CASSLNLVEKLFF
TRBD1,many,TRBJ2-7,TRBV19,TGTGCCAGTAGCGGACAGGGTCACTACGAGCAGTACTTC,CASSGQGHYEQYF
.,many,TRBJ2-5,TRBV2,TGTGCCAGCAGTGAAACCCGGGAGACCCAGTACTTC,CASSETRETQYF
.,many,TRBJ1-2,TRBV28,TGTGCCAGCAGTTTTCTAACCTATGGCTACACCTTC,CASSFLTYGYTF
TRBD1,.,TRBJ1-5,TRBV12-3/TRBV12-4,TGTGCCAGCAGTTTAGGGGGACAGTATAGCAATCAGCCCCAGCATTTT,CASSLGGQYSNQPQHF
.,.,TRBJ2-2,TRBV13,TGTGCCAGCAGCTTCGGCAGATCGAACACCGGGGAGCTGTTTTTT,CASSFGRSNTGELFF
TRBD1,many,TRBJ2-7,TRBV15,TGTGCCACCAGCACGGATAAGGGGACAGGGAGTTCCTACGAGCAGTACTTC,CATSTDKGTGSSYEQYF
TRBD1,few,TRBJ2-6,TRBV28,TGTGCCAGCAGGGACAGGGGGCCTGGGGCCAACGTCCTGACTTTC,CASRDRGPGANVLTF
TRBD2,.,TRBJ2-7,TRBV12-3/TRBV12-4,TGTGCCAGCAGTTCGCTGGGGACTAGCGGTCGTTACAACGAGCAGTACTTC,CASSSLGTSGRYNEQYF
.,many,TRBJ2-2,TRBV6-1,TGTGCCAGCAGTCAAGGGATTTTCGGGGAGCTGTTTTTT,CASSQGIFGELFF
TRBD1,.,TRBJ2-5,TRBV11-2,TGTGCCAGCAGCTTGGGATCCGGCGCAGGGGGTATGGACCAGTACTTC,CASSLGSGAGGMDQYF
.,many,TRBJ1-1,TRBV6-1,TGTGCCAGCAGTGTCGAAGGGACGAACGCTGAAGCTTTCTTT,CASSVEGTNAEAFF
.,few,TRBJ1-1,TRBV12-3/TRBV12-4,TGTGCCAGCAGTCTCGGGGCCTCAGGAGCTTTCTTT,CASSLGASGAFF
.,many,TRBJ1-1,TRBV7-9,TGTGCCAGCAGCTTCGCGGGGGTGGACACTGAAGCTTTCTTT,CASSFAGVDTEAFF
TRBD2,.,TRBJ2-7,TRBV19,TGTGCCAGTAGTATAAACGGGGACTACAACTACGAGCAGTACTTC,CASSINGDYNYEQYF
.,many,TRBJ2-5,TRBV27,TGTGCCAGCAGTTTATTCGGGGGGACCCAGTACTTC,CASSLFGGTQYF
TRBD1,many,TRBJ2-7,TRBV2,TGTGCCAGCAGTTGGGACAGGGAGGGCGAGCAGTACTTC,CASSWDREGEQYF
.,few,TRBJ2-5,TRBV19,TGTGCCAGTAGTGTCACCACCCAAGAGACCCAGTACTTC,CASSVTTQETQYF